The 27 T cell receptor beta chains given below trace back to one sample, sequenced in a study of T cell clones after liver transplantation. Libraries were prepared by immunoSEQ multiplex PCR; TCRdb keeps only in-frame clonotypes and omits some of them. The data hold approximately 50,000 clones, with approximately 71% observed a single time. This material consisted of CD4+ T cells from blood, taken about 56 months after liver transplant. The receptor source for this set is a human patient who received a liver transplant. Some T cells may possibly be graft donor cells.

The rearrangement links TRBV5-1 to TRBJ1-4, with TRBD1 identical over 9 bases. CDR1 and CDR2 from the germline V gene are SGHRS and YFSETQ. J gave up 0 bases and V 4 bases, and 4 bases lay outside the gene matches. The CDR3 length is 16 residues. The DNA of the CDR3 is TGCGCCAGCAGCCCGGGACAGGGTGCAACTAATGAAAAACTGTTTTTT. Its protein product is CASSPGQGATNEKLFF.

This chain joins TRBV6-1 and TRBJ2-1; possibly TRBD1 or TRBD2 for D (5 bases each). In germline, CDR1 is MNHNS, CDR2 SASEGT. Trimming shortened V by 2 bases and J by 10 bases, and 12 bases separated the two germline ends. The CDR3 has 13 residues. The CDR3 coding sequence is TGTGCCAGCAGTGAACCCCCCAGGGACGAGCAGTTCTTC. Translated, it gives CASSEPPRDEQFF.

V gene TRBV6-5 combines with J gene TRBJ2-1; no clear D. Germline V CDR1 and CDR2: MNHEY, SVGAGI. The CDR3 is 13 amino acids. Trimming shortened V by 5 bases and J by 3 bases, and 8 bases separated the two germline ends. This CDR3 reads CASSPTHYNEQFF. The CDR3 DNA is TGTGCCAGCAGTCCGACCCACTACAATGAGCAGTTCTTC.

The rearrangement uses TRBV30 and TRBJ1-3, with D tentatively TRBD1 (5 bases). The CDR3 has 11 residues. The V end lost 5 bases, the J end lost 5 bases, and 7 bases lay between the germline ends. Germline lookup yields CDR1 GTSNPN and CDR2 SVGIG (reference sequence). In nucleotides, the CDR3 is TGTGCCTGGCGGGGGAGAAACACCATATATTTT. Protein product: CAWRGRNTIYF. Complete variable domain (other parts from reference TRBV30 and TRBJ1-3): SQTIHQWPATLVQPVGSPLSLECTVEGTSNPNLYWYRQAAGRGLQLLFYSVGIGQISSEVPQNLSASRPQDRQFILSSKKLLLSDSGFYLCAWRGRNTIYFGEGSWLTVV.

The chain employs TRBV18 and TRBJ2-7; D is unclear. The germline V and J ends were trimmed by 4 bases and 0 bases, with 7 bases remaining between them. Germline assignment: CDR1 KGHSH and CDR2 LQKENI. The CDR3 has 13 amino acids. The CDR3 protein is CASSRPSSYEQYF. Written as DNA, the CDR3 is TGTGCCAGCTCACGCCCATCCTCCTACGAGCAGTACTTC.

The chain recombines TRBV7-2 with TRBJ1-3; 9 positions match TRBD1. Trimming took 5 bases from V and 3 from J; bases not matched to a gene: 8. Germline CDR1 is SGHTA and CDR2 is FQGNSA. CDR3 length: 16 amino acids. The CDR3 loop reads CASSPGTGGHGNTIYF. The CDR3 region has the DNA TGTGCCAGCAGCCCTGGCACAGGGGGCCATGGAAACACCATATATTTT.

This chain connects TRBV9 to TRBJ2-7, with D unresolved. V lost 0 bases and J 2 bases, leaving 9 bases between the germline ends. Germline V gene data show CDR1 as SGDLS and CDR2 as YYNGEE. The CDR3 totals 14 residues. The CDR3: CASSVGPLTYEQYF. In DNA, the CDR3 is TGTGCCAGCAGCGTAGGCCCGCTCACCTACGAGCAGTACTTC.

This clone was seen more than once but under ten times. The chain carries TRBV28 and TRBJ1-6, with unresolved D. Trimming shortened V by 7 bases and J by 7 bases, and 17 bases separated the two germline ends. The CDR3 spans 15 residues. CDR1 and CDR2 from the germline V gene are MDHEN and SYDVKM. CDR3: CASISLRLPNSPLHF. CDR3 in DNA: TGTGCCAGCATATCATTGCGGTTACCGAATTCACCCCTCCACTTT.

The chain carries TRBV7-9 and TRBJ1-1; no clear D gene. The length of the CDR3 is 17 residues. The germline CDR1 and CDR2 sequences are SEHNR and FQNEAQ (reference sequence). Between the trimmed V and J ends, which lost 5 bases and 2 bases, there was a span of 21 bases. The CDR3 here is CASSPTRTWGLNTEAFF. The CDR3 coding sequence is TGTGCCAGCAGCCCTACGCGGACGTGGGGTCTTAACACTGAAGCTTTCTTT. The variable domain in full, completed from reference TRBV7-9 and TRBJ1-1, reads DTGVSQNPRHKITKRGQNVTFRCDPISEHNRLYWYRQTLGQGPEFLTYFQNEAQLEKSRLLSDRFSAERPKGSFSTLEIQRTEQGDSAMYLCASSPTRTWGLNTEAFFGQGTRLTVV.

V usage is TRBV7-9 and J usage is TRBJ1-4; maybe TRBD1 (5 bases). CDR3 length: 14 residues. Trimming took off 3 bases at V and 2 bases at J, with 7 bases between the two ends. The germline gives CDR1 SEHNR, CDR2 FQNEAQ (reference sequence). CDR3 nucleotides: TGTGCCAGCAGCTTGACAGTTACTAATGAAAAACTGTTTTTT. It encodes CASSLTVTNEKLFF.

This chain links TRBV2 with TRBJ1-6; D gene unclear. The CDR3 has 14 residues. Germline CDR1 and CDR2: SNHLY and FYNNEI. Trimming pared 2 bases from V and 10 bases from J, leaving 12 bases between. CDR3 region: CASSEFETSSPLHF. In nucleotides, the CDR3 is TGTGCCAGCAGTGAATTCGAGACAAGCTCACCCCTCCACTTT.

This clone was seen once. The gene calls are TRBV7-3 and TRBJ1-1; no clear D. The ends were cut back, 2 bases at V and 1 base at J, with 8 bases in the middle. Germline V lookup: CDR1 SGHTA, CDR2 FQGTGA. CDR3 length: 14 amino acids. The CDR3: CASSLRTGNTEAFF. DNA for the CDR3: TGTGCCAGCAGCTTACGGACGGGGAACACTGAAGCTTTCTTT.

This chain uses TRBV28 with TRBJ2-3; 8 positions match TRBD1. Trimming at V came to 2 bases and at J to 3 bases, leaving 7 bases not matched to a gene. Germline assignment: CDR1 MDHEN and CDR2 SYDVKM. The CDR3 has 16 amino acids. CDR3 coding DNA: TGTGCCAGCAGTTTACAGGGGGCGAGTGGGACAGATACGCAGTATTTT. This codes for CASSLQGASGTDTQYF.

The chain couples TRBV6-5 to TRBJ1-3; D gene unclear. From germline, CDR1 is MNHEY and CDR2 SVGAGI. The ends were cut back, 7 bases at V and 0 bases at J, with 7 bases in the middle. The CDR3 runs to 13 residues. CDR3 in amino acids: CASTDDSGNTIYF. The CDR3 DNA reads TGTGCCAGCACGGACGACTCTGGAAACACCATATATTTT.

A single count supports this clone. The gene calls are TRBV7-9 and TRBJ1-1; D not resolved. Germline CDR1 is SEHNR and CDR2 is FQNEAQ (reference sequence). CDR3 length: 13 residues. V was trimmed by 1 base and J by 10 bases, leaving 13 bases between them. The CDR3 protein is CASSLEFPRGAFF. The CDR3 nucleotides are TGTGCCAGCAGCTTAGAGTTCCCGCGGGGAGCTTTCTTT.

This clone has more than one count but fewer than ten. The gene calls are TRBV27 and TRBJ1-6; D is unclear. With 2 bases removed from V and 7 bases from J, the gap between germline ends came to 9 bases. The CDR3 length is 14 residues. Per the germline V gene, CDR1 is MNHEY and CDR2 is SMNVEV (reference sequence). The DNA of the CDR3 is TGTGCCAGCAGTTTAAGAACGGGCAATTCACCCCTCCACTTT. Encoded protein: CASSLRTGNSPLHF.

The V gene is TRBV6-1, the J gene TRBJ2-2, with a weak D call TRBD2 (5 bases). CDR3 length: 12 amino acids. Per the germline V gene, CDR1 is MNHNS and CDR2 is SASEGT. V was shortened by 8 bases and J by 6 bases, with 10 bases between the two germline ends. The CDR3 nucleotides read TGTGCCAGCCCGCGGGTCCCCGGGGAGCTGTTTTTT. Translating gives CASPRVPGELFF.

The table lists this clone with a few counts. The V gene is TRBV6-1, the J gene TRBJ1-5; 9 positions agree with TRBD1. Germline CDR1 reads MNHNS; CDR2 reads SASEGT. With V trimmed by 0 bases and J by 6 bases, 6 bases remained unmatched. This CDR3 region has 16 residues. The CDR3 is CASSEANRGQGQPQHF. CDR3 DNA sequence: TGTGCCAGCAGTGAAGCGAACAGGGGGCAGGGTCAGCCCCAGCATTTT.

The CDR3 loop reads CASSSGGAIYGYTF. In DNA form, the CDR3 reads TGTGCCAGCAGTTCGGGGGGCGCCATATATGGCTACACCTTC. V and J are TRBV6-5 and TRBJ1-2, with D tentatively TRBD1 (6 bases). The CDR3 covers 14 residues. Trimming cost V 4 bases and J 5 bases, with 14 bases left between them. CDR1 and CDR2 (germline): MNHEY, SVGAGI.

In DNA, the CDR3 is TGTGCCAGCATCAAGGGACAGGGGAAGGGAGAGCAGTACTTC. Encoded protein: CASIKGQGKGEQYF. The chain uses TRBV6-5 and TRBJ2-7; 10 bases are a match to TRBD1. V lost 7 bases and J lost 7; bases outside the gene matches: 10. This CDR3 has 14 residues. Germline values: CDR1 MNHEY, CDR2 SVGAGI.

The chain couples TRBV5-1 to TRBJ2-3, with 16 bases matching TRBD2. CDR1 SGHRS and CDR2 YFSETQ come from the germline V gene. The CDR3 is made up of 15 amino acids. Trimming took 4 bases from V and 8 from J; bases not matched to a gene: 4. In DNA, the CDR3 is TGCGCCAGCAGCCCCGGGACTAGCGGGGGGGTTACGCAGTATTTT. Translation: CASSPGTSGGVTQYF. Drawing the rest from reference TRBV5-1 and TRBJ2-3, the complete variable domain is KAGVTQTPRYLIKTRGQQVTLSCSPISGHRSVSWYQQTPGQGLQFLFEYFSETQRNKGNFPGRFSGRQFSNSRSEMNVSTLELGDSALYLCASSPGTSGGVTQYFGPGTRLTVL.

V is TRBV6-1 and J is TRBJ1-1; tentative D call: TRBD1 (5 bases). Trimming left V 4 bases short and J 0 bases short, with 6 bases between. The CDR3 consists of 13 residues. Per germline, CDR1 MNHNS and CDR2 SASEGT. Written as DNA, the CDR3 is TGTGCCAGCAGTGGGACACTGAACACTGAAGCTTTCTTT. It codes for CASSGTLNTEAFF.

CDR3 in DNA: TGTGCCAGCAGCTCGACTAGCGGGGGGGTCTACGAGCAGTACTTC. This gives the protein CASSSTSGGVYEQYF. The chain couples TRBV7-2 to TRBJ2-7; 14 positions match TRBD2. V shed 4 bases, J shed 3 bases, and the junction held 2 bases outside the gene matches. This CDR3 has 15 residues. Germline CDR1 reads SGHTA; CDR2 reads FQGNSA.

The genes are TRBV4-1 and TRBJ1-2; 8 nucleotides align to TRBD1. In germline, CDR1 is MGHRA, CDR2 YSYEKL. The CDR3 is 13 amino acids. Unmatched junction bases numbered 3, after V lost 1 base and J lost 8 bases. CDR3 sequence (DNA): TGCGCCAGCAGCCAAGGGACAGGGTCCGGCTACACCTTC. This translates into CASSQGTGSGYTF.

The chain combines TRBV7-3 with TRBJ1-1, with TRBD1 identical over 7 bases. Germline assignment: CDR1 SGHTA and CDR2 FQGTGA. The V gene end was trimmed by 5 bases and the J gene end by 9 bases; junction bases not matched to a gene: 9. This CDR3 is built from 13 residues. The CDR3 is CASSEGQDRKAFF. DNA for the CDR3: TGTGCCAGCAGCGAAGGACAGGACCGAAAAGCTTTCTTT.

This clone was counted only a few times. The CDR3 region is CASSPQVGNTEAFF. DNA for the CDR3: TGCGCCAGCAGCCCCCAGGTAGGGAACACTGAAGCTTTCTTT. V and J are TRBV5-1 and TRBJ1-1, with D uncertain. Germline loops: CDR1 SGHRS, CDR2 YFSETQ. V was clipped by 4 bases and J by 1 base, with 11 bases between them. This CDR3 is 14 amino acids long. Looking up the rest from reference TRBV5-1 and TRBJ1-1 gives the full variable domain: KAGVTQTPRYLIKTRGQQVTLSCSPISGHRSVSWYQQTPGQGLQFLFEYFSETQRNKGNFPGRFSGRQFSNSRSEMNVSTLELGDSALYLCASSPQVGNTEAFFGQGTRLTVV.

The V and J genes are TRBV30 and TRBJ2-3; 8 nucleotides align to TRBD2. There are 15 residues in the CDR3. Germline CDR1 GTSNPN, CDR2 SVGIG (reference sequence). Germline trimming cut 2 bases from V and 5 bases from J; bases unmatched to any gene: 9. The CDR3 DNA reads TGTGCCTGGAGTCGTAGTGGACTAGCAAGAGATACGCAGTATTTT. Translation: CAWSRSGLARDTQYF.